The sequence of this T cell receptor (beta chain) was determined in a study of long-term antiretroviral therapy in people with HIV. Study results and caveats: Repertoire dominance by clones expanded before ART was seen at all time points. Comparison with controls showed narrower CDR3 length ranges in HIV repertoires. Post-ART diversity increased but stayed below transplant donor controls.

Germline lookup yields CDR1 MRHNA and CDR2 SNTAGT. Trimming took off 4 bases at V and 5 bases at J, with 8 bases between the two ends. There are 13 residues in the CDR3. The study drew at least one pre-ART and at least two post-ART PBMC samples from every donor. Details on this clone: Its specificity is not known.

Researchers ran immunoSEQ v3.0 at survey level. TCRdb's table, derived via immunoSEQ multiplex PCR, lists solely in-frame clones and lacks some. This table has around 26,000 clones, 76% appearing once. The specimen comprised unsorted PBMCs, sampled 1.1 years before starting antiretroviral therapy. The chain couples TRBV6-4 to TRBJ2-2; no reliable D call. The TCR sequence derives from a woman aged 40 to 50 with HIV. The CDR3, as DNA: TGTGCCAGCAGTGTTAGTAGGACCGGGGAGCTGTTTTTT. It yields the protein CASSVSRTGELFF.